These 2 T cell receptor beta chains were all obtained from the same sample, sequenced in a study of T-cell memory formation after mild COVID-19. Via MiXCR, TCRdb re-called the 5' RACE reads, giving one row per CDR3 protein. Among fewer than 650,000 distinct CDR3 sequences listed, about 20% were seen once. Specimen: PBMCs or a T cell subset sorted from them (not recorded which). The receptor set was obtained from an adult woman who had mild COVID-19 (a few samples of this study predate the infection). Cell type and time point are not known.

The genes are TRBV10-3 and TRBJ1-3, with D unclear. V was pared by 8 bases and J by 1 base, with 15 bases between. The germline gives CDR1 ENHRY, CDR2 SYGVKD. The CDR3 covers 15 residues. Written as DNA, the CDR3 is TGTGCCATCGGCCCCCAGGTGAATTCTGGAAACACCATATATTTT. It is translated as CAIGPQVNSGNTIYF.

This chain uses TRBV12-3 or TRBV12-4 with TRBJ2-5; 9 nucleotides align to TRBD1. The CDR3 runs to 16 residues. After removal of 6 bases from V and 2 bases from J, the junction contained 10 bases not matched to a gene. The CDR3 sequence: CASSLDRGFMQETQYF. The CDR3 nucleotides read TGTGCCAGCAGCCTGGACAGGGGTTTTATGCAAGAGACCCAGTACTTC.